The rows below give T cell receptor beta chains drawn from one sample of a study of blood T cell repertoires in COVID-19. This table comes from immunoSEQ multiplex PCR, and its TCRdb copy is limited to in-frame clones, with some not included. The sample has about 80,000 clones, around 91% seen once. Sequenced input: peripheral blood. The receptors here all came from a woman between 50 and 59 years old in a cohort sampled during active COVID-19. The CDR3 runs from the conserved cysteine through the conserved F or W. Each record gives: J gene, V gene, D gene, CDR3 protein. D genes are given only for firm matches.

>TRBJ1-2|TRBV18|NA
CASSPGSGALHYGYTF
>TRBJ1-2|TRBV9|NA
CASSPSPGEGSRYGYTF
>TRBJ1-1|TRBV18|TRBD1
CASSPQGQGFGTEAFF
>TRBJ2-5|TRBV5-4|NA
CASSSQGGLQETQYF
>TRBJ1-5|TRBV28|NA
CASSLSHGQGPQHF
>TRBJ1-2|TRBV28|TRBD1
CASSFSTGGRGYTF
>TRBJ2-1|TRBV5-1|TRBD2
CASSRSPAGGYNEQFF
>TRBJ2-6|TRBV9|NA
CASSPRFFSAGANVLTF
>TRBJ1-5|TRBV19|NA
CASSTAGWSNQPQHF
>TRBJ1-2|TRBV5-5|TRBD1
CASSLAPDRVYGYTF
>TRBJ2-1|TRBV3-1/TRBV3-2|TRBD2
CASSQEASGTYFF
>TRBJ1-4|TRBV10-1|TRBD1
CASSETRDRPYNEKLFF
>TRBJ1-3|TRBV19|TRBD1
CASSRGHSSGNTIYF
>TRBJ1-2|TRBV4-1|TRBD1
CASSQADRASNYGYTF
>TRBJ1-2|TRBV6-5|NA
CASTRGLFDYGYTF
>TRBJ2-3|TRBV7-8|NA
CASRRGSGTDTQYF
>TRBJ1-2|TRBV4-2|NA
CASSQDRALLGGYTF
>TRBJ1-2|TRBV6-5|TRBD1
CASSYFDLTGGIGYTF
>TRBJ2-5|TRBV7-9|NA
CASSLWGETQYF
>TRBJ1-1|TRBV3-1/TRBV3-2|NA
CASSQDFMNTEAFF
>TRBJ2-1|TRBV7-9|TRBD1
CASSLALRQGSYNEQFF
>TRBJ1-5|TRBV28|TRBD1
CASSRDSSNQPQHF
>TRBJ2-7|TRBV6-5|TRBD1
CASRLGQNYEQYF
>TRBJ1-5|TRBV9|NA
CASSPHRVSEPQHF
>TRBJ1-4|TRBV6-5|TRBD1
CASSPGTANEKLFF
>TRBJ1-1|TRBV3-1/TRBV3-2|NA
CASSQVTANTEAFF
>TRBJ1-2|TRBV19|NA
CASTQGSRGYGYTF
>TRBJ1-2|TRBV6-6|TRBD1
CASSSYRTGGDGYTF
>TRBJ1-1|TRBV6-1|TRBD1
CASSAGQGNTEAFF
>TRBJ2-1|TRBV6-1|TRBD2
CASSVPSGNPYNEQFF
>TRBJ1-5|TRBV5-1|NA
CASRAHSNQPQHF
>TRBJ1-5|TRBV4-1|NA
CASSQEPEGAGQPQHF
>TRBJ2-5|TRBV9|NA
CASSGRGRQTQYF
>TRBJ1-4|TRBV30|NA
CAWNRSPESEKLFF
>TRBJ2-1|TRBV11-1|TRBD2
CASSFPGLGLNEQFF
>TRBJ1-1|TRBV28|NA
CASSLRGGTEAFF
>TRBJ1-4|TRBV19|TRBD1
CASSSRTGTTNEKLFF
>TRBJ2-7|TRBV6-5|TRBD1
CASGQESYEQYF
>TRBJ2-7|TRBV27|NA
CASSLSLRGEQYF
>TRBJ2-7|TRBV18|NA
CASSPPSGVGYEQYF
>TRBJ2-1|TRBV19|NA
CASSDNSGYNEQFF
>TRBJ1-2|TRBV5-1|TRBD1
CASSLDYRGDGYTF
>TRBJ1-1|TRBV7-9|NA
CASSPSRATEAFF
>TRBJ2-1|TRBV19|NA
CASSQIFTAGDEQFF
>TRBJ1-2|TRBV7-9|TRBD1
CASSHLDRATRDTF
>TRBJ1-1|TRBV15|TRBD1
CATSRSWTGLAFF
>TRBJ2-1|TRBV4-1|NA
CASSHPQRNEQFF
>TRBJ1-1|TRBV5-6|NA
CASSFSGGATEAFF
>TRBJ1-5|TRBV3-1/TRBV3-2|NA
CASSQGADQPQHF
>TRBJ2-7|TRBV6-5|NA
CASSHGGTYEQYF
>TRBJ2-7|TRBV3-1/TRBV3-2|NA
CASSHQGPRNEQYF
>TRBJ1-1|TRBV7-8|NA
CASNPVLQRNTEAFF
>TRBJ2-3|TRBV5-1|NA
CASSLSGTDTQYF
>TRBJ2-5|TRBV7-2|NA
CASTPRIGETQYF
>TRBJ2-4|TRBV11-1|TRBD1
CASSLGGGGKNIQYF
>TRBJ2-5|TRBV14|NA
CASSQVQQETQYF
>TRBJ1-1|TRBV18|TRBD1
CASSDGARGPMNTEAFF